This T cell receptor (beta chain) comes out of a study of sequential checkpoint blockade in melanoma. About the study: First-line arms were nivolumab then ipilimumab, or the reverse, randomized 1:1.

The treatment was: randomized to nivolumab then ipilimumab (arm A) or the reverse (arm B). The assay was immunoSEQ multiplex PCR, and TCRdb's table has in-frame clones only and misses some. The sample consists of roughly 23,000 clones, around two thirds of them appearing once. The CDR3 consists of 16 residues. Trimming at V came to 8 bases and at J to 0 bases, leaving 10 bases not matched to a gene. This TCR was sampled from a human donor with melanoma. The chain has TRBV5-3 and TRBJ1-1, with 10 bases lining up with TRBD1. TRBV5-3 qualifies as an ORF whose function is uncertain. Source: CD8+ T cells sorted from blood (inferred from file names), taken from a patient given nivolumab and ipilimumab in sequence. CDR3 bases: TGTGCCAGCGAGACAGGGGGCGTCCTTTTGAACACTGAAGCTTTCTTT. This translates into CASETGGVLLNTEAFF.